The 30 T cell receptor beta chains listed next were all sequenced from one sample in a study of regulatory T cells in long-lasting Graves disease. iRepertoire HTBI primers and Arm-PCR of CDR3 regions built TCR beta libraries. One entry per CDR3 protein, called by TCRdb with MiXCR from the multiplex PCR reads. The sample lists 550,000 to 600,000 distinct CDR3 sequences; 15% to 20% were seen once. Time point described: newly diagnosed GD, antithyroid drugs for less than 3 months. PBMCs provided the RNA from which the TCR library was made. A further study also used this sample, focusing on T cells in Graves' hyperthyroidism and ophthalmopathy.

The sample consisted of peripheral blood mononuclear cells (PBMCs), taken at new diagnosis, from a patient treated with antithyroid drugs. These receptors came from a man between 18 and 35 years old with Graves disease.

The CDR3 sequence: CASSGGLRLGQYF. For the CDR3, the DNA is TGTGCCAGCAGCGGCGGACTCCGTCTCGGGCAGTATTTT. This rearrangement joins TRBV9 to TRBJ2-3; D perhaps matches TRBD2 (5 bases). Trimming stripped 3 bases from V and 11 bases from J, with 16 bases between. CDR3 length: 13 residues. Per the germline V gene, CDR1 is SGDLS and CDR2 is YYNGEE.

Turning to this clonotype: A much larger clone sits a single nucleotide away, making a read error possible. This chain joins TRBV5-1 and TRBJ2-1; 7 bases fit TRBD2. CDR3 size: 16 residues. Per the germline V gene, CDR1 is SGHRS and CDR2 is YFSETQ. After removal of 4 bases from V and 0 bases from J, the junction contained 7 bases not matched to a gene. The DNA for the CDR3 is TGCGCCAGCAGCGGGACTACCGGGAACTCCTACAATGAGCAGTTCTTC. It yields the protein CASSGTTGNSYNEQFF.

This clonotype was seen repeatedly, ten times or more. The CDR3 is CASSLGQGIYRETQYF. The CDR3 DNA follows: TGTGCCAGCAGCTTGGGGCAGGGGATTTATAGGGAGACCCAGTACTTC. The chain couples TRBV5-5 to TRBJ2-5; possible D gene TRBD1, 6 bases. CDR1 is SGHKS and CDR2 is YYEKEE in the germline V gene (reference sequence). The length of the CDR3 is 16 residues. V gave up 0 bases and J gave up 5 bases, with 17 bases separating them.

This clonotype was seen repeatedly, ten times or more. The chain has TRBV7-9 and TRBJ2-3; TRBD2 might be the D (6 bases). CDR1 and CDR2 from the germline V gene are SEHNR and FQNEAQ (reference sequence). The V end lost 10 bases, the J end lost 3 bases, and 20 bases lay between the germline ends. CDR3 size: 15 residues. The CDR3 DNA is TGTGCCACCCCGCGCGGGACGGAGATAACAGATACGCAGTATTTT. Translating gives CATPRGTEITDTQYF.

This clonotype was found many times. The chain couples TRBV12-5 to TRBJ1-1; unclear D gene. V lost 1 base, J lost 2 bases, and 8 bases lay in between. There are 14 residues in the CDR3. Germline values: CDR1 LGHNT, CDR2 FRNRAP. The CDR3 spells CASGLEGANTEAFF. Written as DNA, the CDR3 is TGTGCTAGTGGTTTGGAGGGAGCAAACACTGAAGCTTTCTTT.

This clonotype was detected a few times. V is TRBV30 and J is TRBJ1-5, with 8 bases lining up with TRBD1. Germline trimming cut 1 base from V and 11 bases from J; bases unmatched to any gene: 13. The CDR3 is 15 amino acids. Germline loops: CDR1 GTSNPN, CDR2 SVGIG (reference sequence). The chain's CDR3 is CAWSDPGQGPPAQHF. The CDR3 DNA sequence: TGTGCCTGGAGTGACCCTGGACAGGGTCCTCCAGCCCAGCATTTT.

This clonotype was recorded a few times. V gene TRBV5-1 combines with J gene TRBJ2-7; unclear D gene. Germline V CDR1 and CDR2: SGHRS, YFSETQ. With 0 bases removed from V and 4 bases from J, the gap between germline ends came to 14 bases. This CDR3 spans 15 amino acids. For the CDR3, the DNA is TGCGCCAGCAGCTTGGTTGGTTCAGCGCAGTACGAGCAGTACTTC. Protein sequence: CASSLVGSAQYEQYF. Full variable domain (remainder filled in from reference TRBV5-1 and TRBJ2-7): KAGVTQTPRYLIKTRGQQVTLSCSPISGHRSVSWYQQTPGQGLQFLFEYFSETQRNKGNFPGRFSGRQFSNSRSEMNVSTLELGDSALYLCASSLVGSAQYEQYFGPGTRLTVT.

This clonotype was detected only a few times. The chain carries TRBV7-9 and TRBJ2-3; 7 bases are shared with TRBD1. Per the germline V gene, CDR1 is SEHNR and CDR2 is FQNEAQ (reference sequence). V lost 6 bases and J lost 4; bases outside the gene matches: 4. The CDR3 spans 13 residues. CDR3 loop: CASRRQGADTQYF. The CDR3 DNA reads TGTGCCAGCAGACGACAGGGAGCAGATACGCAGTATTTT. The complete variable domain, with remaining parts taken from reference TRBV7-9 and TRBJ2-3, reads DTGVSQNPRHKITKRGQNVTFRCDPISEHNRLYWYRQTLGQGPEFLTYFQNEAQLEKSRLLSDRFSAERPKGSFSTLEIQRTEQGDSAMYLCASRRQGADTQYFGPGTRLTVL.

This clonotype was seen many times. V is TRBV12-3 or TRBV12-4 and J is TRBJ1-5; D unclear. The V gene lost 6 bases and the J gene lost 2 bases, with 14 bases spanning the gap. The CDR3 is made up of 15 amino acids. The CDR3 spells CASSPAGGGNQPQHF. Here the CDR3 DNA reads TGTGCCAGCAGCCCCGCAGGAGGAGGCAATCAGCCCCAGCATTTT.

This clonotype was picked up many times. The CDR3 DNA reads TGTGCCAGCAGTGCTCGTAGGGACAGTAAGATGAACACTGAAGCTTTCTTT. As protein: CASSARRDSKMNTEAFF. This rearrangement joins TRBV6-1 to TRBJ1-1; TRBD1 aligns across 7 bases. Germline CDR1 reads MNHNS; CDR2 reads SASEGT. The V gene end was trimmed by 4 bases and the J gene end by 0 bases; junction bases not matched to a gene: 11. The CDR3 contains 17 residues.

This clonotype showed up many times. The chain employs TRBV20-1 and TRBJ2-7, with 7 bases lining up with TRBD1. V shed 5 bases, J shed 5 bases, and the junction held 6 bases outside the gene matches. CDR1 is DFQATT and CDR2 is SNEGSKA in the germline V gene (reference sequence). The CDR3 contains 12 residues. The CDR3 reads CSAATDRDEQYF. The CDR3 DNA follows: TGCAGTGCTGCGACAGACAGGGACGAGCAGTACTTC.

About this clonotype itself: A read error is possible here, since a much larger clone lies one base away. The chain combines TRBV2 with TRBJ2-2; D call uncertain. This CDR3 spans 14 amino acids. Trimming stripped 6 bases from V and 4 bases from J, with 12 bases between. Germline lookup yields CDR1 SNHLY and CDR2 FYNNEI. Here the CDR3 reads CASRRRLGTGELFF. DNA of the CDR3: TGTGCCAGCAGGCGGCGGTTGGGCACCGGGGAGCTGTTTTTT.

The chain joins TRBV20-1 to TRBJ1-2; D may be TRBD1 (5 bases). Germline CDR1 reads DFQATT; CDR2 reads SNEGSKA (reference sequence). V was pared by 4 bases and J by 3 bases, with 15 bases between. The CDR3 spans 14 residues. The CDR3 loop reads CSAIRRQGHYGYTF. The CDR3 DNA follows: TGCAGTGCTATTCGGCGGCAGGGTCACTATGGCTACACCTTC.

The chain has TRBV4-1 and TRBJ1-2; D gene uncertain. From germline, CDR1 is MGHRA and CDR2 YSYEKL. V lost 2 bases and J lost 4, with 11 bases in between. CDR3 length equals 14 residues. CDR3 protein: CASSQRSTRYGYTF. The CDR3 region has the DNA TGCGCCAGCAGCCAACGGTCCACCCGCTATGGCTACACCTTC.

This clonotype appeared many times. The chain has TRBV3-1 and TRBJ2-2, with D hard to call. CDR1 is LGHDT, CDR2 YNNKEL, per germline (reference sequence). The CDR3 is 14 amino acids. Trimming shortened V by 2 bases and J by 4 bases, and 8 bases separated the two germline ends. CDR3 sequence: CASSQFAGTGELFF. Written as DNA, the CDR3 is TGTGCCAGCAGCCAATTCGCAGGCACCGGGGAGCTGTTTTTT.

This clonotype has ten or more counts. The chain carries TRBV11-3 and TRBJ2-1; D possibly corresponds to TRBD2 (5 bases). The V and J ends lost 4 bases and 4 bases respectively, with 11 bases between them. The CDR3 runs 14 residues. Germline values: CDR1 SGHNT, CDR2 YENEEA. CDR3 DNA: TGTGCCAGCAGCTCCCGGGAACAGTACAATGAGCAGTTCTTC. Its protein is CASSSREQYNEQFF.

This clonotype was seen repeatedly, ten times or more. This sequence joins TRBV27 and TRBJ1-2; 7 bases are a match to TRBD1. The CDR3 is made up of 14 amino acids. Trimming at V came to 6 bases and at J to 2 bases, leaving 6 bases not matched to a gene. Germline loops: CDR1 MNHEY, CDR2 SMNVEV (reference sequence). The CDR3 loop is CASSRQGINYGYTF. The CDR3 region has the DNA TGTGCCAGCAGCCGACAGGGAATAAACTATGGCTACACCTTC.

This clonotype was seen many times. The chain is built from TRBV28 and TRBJ2-7, with TRBD2 matching over 7 bases. CDR1 and CDR2 (germline): MDHEN, SYDVKM. The V and J ends lost 8 bases and 6 bases, in that order; junction bases with no gene match: 16. This CDR3 is 15 amino acids long. The CDR3 protein is CASAKSGAKYGEQYF. CDR3 sequence (DNA): TGTGCCAGCGCAAAGAGCGGGGCTAAGTATGGCGAGCAGTACTTC.

The chain uses TRBV20-1 and TRBJ1-2; D is unclear. Deletions cut 4 bases from V and 5 bases from J, with 14 bases between. The CDR3 runs 13 residues. The germline CDR1 and CDR2 sequences are DFQATT and SNEGSKA (reference sequence). In DNA form, the CDR3 reads TGCAGTGCTACTACCGTTATAGGGTATGGCTACACCTTC. Its protein product is CSATTVIGYGYTF.

This clonotype has a handful of counts. The rearrangement uses TRBV10-2 and TRBJ2-1; TRBD2 matches at 16 bases. Germline-derived CDR1 and CDR2 are WSHSY and SAAADI. The CDR3 contains 17 residues. J was trimmed by 5 bases and V by 8 bases; bases with no gene match: 9. CDR3 residues: CASARWGLAGGHNEQFF. CDR3 DNA sequence: TGCGCCAGCGCCCGCTGGGGACTAGCGGGAGGGCACAATGAGCAGTTCTTC.

There are many counts of this clonotype. The chain links TRBV11-3 to TRBJ2-7; D may match TRBD1 or TRBD2 (5 bases each). Gene TRBJ2-3 matches the end of the DNA better, so the J call may be wrong. Germline V gene sequence: CDR1 SGHNT, CDR2 YENEEA. CDR3 length: 13 amino acids. CDR3 in DNA: TGTGCCAGCAGCTTGGGGGATTTAGATACGCAGTATTTT. As protein: CASSLGDLDTQYF.

The V and J genes are TRBV12-3 or TRBV12-4 and TRBJ1-2; 7 bases are a match to TRBD1. Trimming cost V 6 bases and J 9 bases; bases outside gene matches: 4. The CDR3 extends over 11 amino acids. The CDR3 region is CASRRDSRYTF. In DNA, the CDR3 is TGTGCCAGCAGGAGGGACAGCCGCTACACCTTC.

The sample holds many counts of this clonotype. This chain uses TRBV11-2 with TRBJ1-5; TRBD1 might be the D (6 bases). Trimming stripped 5 bases from V and 4 bases from J, with 9 bases between. Germline CDR1 and CDR2: SGHAT and FQNNGV. The CDR3 contains 13 residues. The CDR3 is CASSAGTNQPQHF. For the CDR3, the DNA is TGTGCCAGCAGCGCCGGGACAAATCAGCCCCAGCATTTT.

The J gene is TRBJ2-7, the V gene TRBV27; possibly TRBD1 for D (6 bases). The CDR3 extends over 16 amino acids. V shed 2 bases and J shed 0 bases, with 14 bases lying between them. CDR1 is MNHEY, CDR2 SMNVEV, per germline (reference sequence). The CDR3: CASSLRLGAVSYEQYF. CDR3 sequence (DNA): TGTGCCAGCAGTTTACGCTTGGGGGCAGTCTCCTACGAGCAGTACTTC.

This clonotype was detected many times. The rearrangement joins TRBV30 to TRBJ1-4; TRBD1 matches 7 bases. The V gene's germline CDR1 is GTSNPN and CDR2 SVGIG (reference sequence). V was clipped by 3 bases and J by 6 bases; unmatched bases: 7. The CDR3 loop spans 14 amino acids. CDR3 sequence: CAWRMTGFDEKLFF. CDR3 bases: TGTGCCTGGAGGATGACAGGGTTCGATGAAAAACTGTTTTTT.

This clonotype was seen ten or more times. Germline and junction disagree at one end, which may indicate a read error. The CDR3 protein is CAWRAGQGAINF. In DNA, the CDR3 is TGTGCCTGGAGAGCCGGACAGGGGGCGATAAACTTT. The J gene is TRBJ1-1, the V gene TRBV30, with 11 bases lining up with TRBD1. Germline CDR1 and CDR2: GTSNPN and SVGIG (reference sequence). CDR3 length equals 12 residues.

This clonotype has more than one count but fewer than ten. J is TRBJ1-4 and V is TRBV10-3, with unresolved D. The CDR3 contains 13 residues. Trimming stripped 6 bases from V and 6 bases from J, with 11 bases between. From germline, CDR1 is ENHRY and CDR2 SYGVKD. This CDR3 is CAIRGTDDEKLFF. CDR3 coding DNA: TGTGCCATCAGGGGCACGGATGATGAAAAACTGTTTTTT.

The chain has TRBV14 and TRBJ1-6; weak D call: TRBD1 (5 bases). Trimming took 0 bases from V and 10 from J, leaving 13 bases between them. Germline V gene sequence: CDR1 SGHDN, CDR2 FVKESK. The CDR3 loop spans 15 amino acids. The CDR3 nucleotides read TGTGCCAGCAGCCAAGATCGGGGGGGAGGGTCACCCCTCCACTTT. Residues: CASSQDRGGGSPLHF.

The chain joins TRBV6-1 to TRBJ2-1, with 9 positions matching TRBD1. The CDR3 consists of 13 residues. Germline CDR1 is MNHNS and CDR2 is SASEGT. The V gene end was trimmed by 6 bases and the J gene end by 8 bases; junction bases not matched to a gene: 5. CDR3 in amino acids: CASRRQGDDEQFF. CDR3 nucleotide sequence: TGTGCCAGCAGGAGACAGGGGGACGATGAGCAGTTCTTC.

The chain couples TRBV20-1 to TRBJ1-5; D is possibly TRBD1 (6 bases). Germline V gene data show CDR1 as DFQATT and CDR2 as SNEGSKA (reference sequence). V lost 7 bases, J lost 2 bases, and 9 bases lay in between. This CDR3 spans 12 amino acids. DNA of the CDR3: TGCAGTGGAAGGGGGGGCAATCAGCCCCAGCATTTT. Protein sequence: CSGRGGNQPQHF.